The 11 T cell receptor beta chains presented below share a single source sample, sequenced in a study of cytomegalovirus exposure and HLA in healthy donors. Use of 60 Vbeta and 13 Jbeta primers characterized the PCR. Sequenced by immunoSEQ multiplex PCR; TCRdb stores in-frame clones only, minus some. The top ten hold less than 0.9% of the sample, which has fewer than 200,000 clones, around 80% seen once. Sequenced sample: PBMCs. The source is a female donor in good health and CMV-seronegative.

This clone was detected only a few times. The chain recombines TRBV2 with TRBJ2-5; D is unresolved. The DNA end is more similar to TRBJ2-7, so the J call may be wrong. CDR3 length: 10 residues. In germline, CDR1 is SNHLY, CDR2 FYNNEI. In DNA form, the CDR3 reads TGTGCCAGCAACCTTTACGAGCAGTACTTC. It codes for CASNLYEQYF.

The CDR3 here is CASTPLIGYGYTF. The CDR3 DNA follows: TGTGCCAGCACCCCTCTGATCGGGTACGGCTACACCTTC. This chain joins TRBV27 and TRBJ1-2, with D unresolved. Trimming took 7 bases from V and 8 from J, leaving 17 bases between them. CDR3 length equals 13 residues. Germline-derived CDR1 and CDR2 are MNHEY and SMNVEV (reference sequence).

The chain links TRBV2 to TRBJ2-3; the D is unclear. CDR1 and CDR2 from the germline V gene are SNHLY and FYNNEI. The CDR3 totals 18 residues. Trimming removed 4 bases from V and 0 bases from J, with 20 bases in between. CDR3 sequence (DNA): TGTGCCAGCAGTGGAAGCCTTGCTGTCTCGACTAGCACAGATACGCAGTATTTT. It codes for CASSGSLAVSTSTDTQYF.

This chain connects TRBV27 to TRBJ2-5; tentatively, D is TRBD2 (6 bases). The J call may be faulty, since TRBJ2-7 better matches the DNA end. This CDR3 region has 12 residues. Looked up from germline, CDR1 is MNHEY and CDR2 is SMNVEV (reference sequence). CDR3 sequence (DNA): TGTGCCAGCAGTTTGCGGGGATACGAGCAGTACTTC. Its protein product is CASSLRGYEQYF.

This clone has more than one count but fewer than ten. The chain links TRBV19 to TRBJ2-1; the match to TRBD1 covers 8 bases. CDR3 length: 16 residues. V dropped 4 bases and J dropped 7; count of bases not matched to a gene: 12. The V gene's germline CDR1 is LNHDA and CDR2 SQIVND (reference sequence). CDR3 in DNA: TGTGCCAGTAGTAAAATTAGGACAGGGTATCGGAATGAGCAGTTCTTC. Its translation is CASSKIRTGYRNEQFF.

Remarks on this clone: Germline is not matched at one junction end, which may reflect a read error. This sequence joins TRBV11-2 and TRBJ2-4; D ambiguous. Germline CDR1 and CDR2: SGHAT and FQNNGV. The CDR3 loop spans 16 amino acids. The CDR3 DNA is TGTGCCAGCAGCTTAGAAGTGGGTCGAGCCAAAAACAGTCAGTACTTC. It encodes CASSLEVGRAKNSQYF.

This chain uses TRBV9 with TRBJ2-2, with D perhaps TRBD2 (5 bases). The germline V and J ends were trimmed by 4 bases and 3 bases, with 19 bases remaining between them. The CDR3 has 17 residues. Per the germline V gene, CDR1 is SGDLS and CDR2 is YYNGEE. Here the CDR3 reads CASSFRPGGQDTGELFF. The DNA of the CDR3 is TGTGCCAGCAGCTTCCGTCCGGGCGGGCAAGACACCGGGGAGCTGTTTTTT. The full variable domain, rest sourced from reference TRBV9 and TRBJ2-2, is DSGVTQTPKHLITATGQRVTLRCSPRSGDLSVYWYQQSLDQGLQFLIQYYNGEERAKGNILERFSAQQFPDLHSELNLSSLELGDSALYFCASSFRPGGQDTGELFFGEGSRLTVL.

The CDR3 protein is CASSLEAGGEQYF. CDR3 DNA sequence: TGTGCCAGCAGCTTAGAGGCAGGGGGCGAGCAGTACTTC. V is TRBV7-2 and J is TRBJ2-7, with 7 positions matching TRBD1. V lost 1 base, J lost 6 bases, and 3 bases stayed unmatched. The germline gives CDR1 SGHTA, CDR2 FQGNSA. This CDR3 has 13 residues.

V usage is TRBV14 and J usage is TRBJ1-1; D gene uncertain. The V gene lost 0 bases and the J gene lost 4 bases, with 6 bases spanning the gap. Germline CDR1 SGHDN, CDR2 FVKESK. CDR3 size: 13 residues. The CDR3: CASSQERGTEAFF. DNA of the CDR3: TGTGCCAGCAGCCAAGAGCGTGGCACTGAAGCTTTCTTT.

This chain joins TRBV27 and TRBJ1-4; D is unresolved. The CDR3 sequence is 15 residues long. Per the germline V gene, CDR1 is MNHEY and CDR2 is SMNVEV (reference sequence). With 1 base removed from V and 4 bases from J, the gap between germline ends came to 10 bases. The DNA of the CDR3 is TGTGCCAGCAGTTTATTTACCGGGTATAATGAAAAACTGTTTTTT. Encoded protein: CASSLFTGYNEKLFF. Based on the CDR3 plus reference TRBV27 and TRBJ1-4, the full variable domain is EAQVTQNPRYLITVTGKKLTVTCSQNMNHEYMSWYRQDPGLGLRQIYYSMNVEVTDKGDVPEGYKVSRKEKRNFPLILESPSPNQTSLYFCASSLFTGYNEKLFFGSGTQLSVL.

This sequence joins TRBV29-1 and TRBJ2-7, with D perhaps TRBD2 (5 bases). The CDR3 runs to 11 residues. Germline V CDR1 and CDR2: SQVTM, ANQGSEA. V was pared by 7 bases and J by 8 bases, with 15 bases between. As DNA, the CDR3 is TGCAGCGCCCTCCTAGCCGGCAAGCAGTACTTC. As protein: CSALLAGKQYF.